This TCR beta chain comes out of a study of blood T cell repertoires in COVID-19. Overall study: Collection of acute and convalescent COVID-19 samples took place in the United States, Italy and Spain. PBMCs, B-cell-depleted T cells, or T cells were the source of the cDNA or gDNA that made up the material.

Authors' processing steps: Amplified reference gene primers provided the basis for estimating nucleated cell counts. Profiling relied on immunoSEQ multiplex PCR, and the TCRdb table lists in-frame clones only, not all of them. V and J calls and clone size follow that table, whereas D and trimming were derived from the DNA. The sample records 150,000 to 200,000 clones, over 75% being singletons. The CDR3 has 15 amino acids. V lost 5 bases to trimming and J lost 9 bases, with 20 bases between them. CDR1 is MDHEN and CDR2 is SYDVKM in the germline V gene. Material: peripheral blood. The clonotype originates from an older man with active or convalescent COVID-19. This chain connects TRBV28 to TRBJ2-1; possible D gene TRBD2, 6 bases. The CDR3 DNA reads as TGTGCCAGCAGTCCACCTTTAGGAGGGGCGGGTGAGCAGTTCTTC. Protein product: CASSPPLGGAGEQFF.